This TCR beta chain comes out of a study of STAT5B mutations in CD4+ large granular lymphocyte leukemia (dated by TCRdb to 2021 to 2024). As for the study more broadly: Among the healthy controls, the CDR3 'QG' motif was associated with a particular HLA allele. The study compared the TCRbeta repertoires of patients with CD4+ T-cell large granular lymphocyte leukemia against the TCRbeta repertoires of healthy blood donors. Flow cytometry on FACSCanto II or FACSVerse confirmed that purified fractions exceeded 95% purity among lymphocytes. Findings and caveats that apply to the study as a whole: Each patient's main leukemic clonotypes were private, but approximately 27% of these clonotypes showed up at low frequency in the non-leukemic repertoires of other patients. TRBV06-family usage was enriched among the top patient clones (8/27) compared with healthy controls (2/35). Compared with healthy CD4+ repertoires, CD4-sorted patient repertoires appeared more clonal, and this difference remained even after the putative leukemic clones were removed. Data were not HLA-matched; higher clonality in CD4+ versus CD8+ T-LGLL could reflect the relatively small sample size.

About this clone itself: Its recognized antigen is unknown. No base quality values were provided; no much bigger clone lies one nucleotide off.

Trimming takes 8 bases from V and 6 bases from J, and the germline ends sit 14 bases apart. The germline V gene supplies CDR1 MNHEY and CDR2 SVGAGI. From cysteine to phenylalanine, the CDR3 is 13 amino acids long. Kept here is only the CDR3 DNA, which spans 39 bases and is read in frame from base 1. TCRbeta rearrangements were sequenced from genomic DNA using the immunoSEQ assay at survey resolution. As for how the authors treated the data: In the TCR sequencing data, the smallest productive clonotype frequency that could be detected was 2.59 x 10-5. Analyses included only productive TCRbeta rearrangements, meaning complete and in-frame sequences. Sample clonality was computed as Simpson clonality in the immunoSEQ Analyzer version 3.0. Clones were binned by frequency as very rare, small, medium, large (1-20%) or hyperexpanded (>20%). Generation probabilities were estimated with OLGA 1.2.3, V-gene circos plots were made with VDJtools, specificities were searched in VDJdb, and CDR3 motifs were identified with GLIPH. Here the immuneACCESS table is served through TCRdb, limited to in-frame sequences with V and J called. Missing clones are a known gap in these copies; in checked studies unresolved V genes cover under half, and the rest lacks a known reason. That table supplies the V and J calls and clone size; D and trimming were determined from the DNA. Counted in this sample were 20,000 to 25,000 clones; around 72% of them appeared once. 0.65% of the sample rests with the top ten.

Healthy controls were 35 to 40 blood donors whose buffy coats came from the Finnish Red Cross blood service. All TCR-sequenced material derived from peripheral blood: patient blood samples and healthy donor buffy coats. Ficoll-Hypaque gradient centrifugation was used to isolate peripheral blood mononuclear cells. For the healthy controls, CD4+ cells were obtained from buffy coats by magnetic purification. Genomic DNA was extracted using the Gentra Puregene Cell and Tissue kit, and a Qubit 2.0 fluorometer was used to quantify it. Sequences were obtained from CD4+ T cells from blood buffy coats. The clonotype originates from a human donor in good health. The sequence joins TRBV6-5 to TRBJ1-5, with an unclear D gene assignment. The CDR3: CASGRGRLQPQHF. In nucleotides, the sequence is TGTGCCAGCGGACGCGGCCGGCTTCAGCCCCAGCATTTT.